The 7 T cell receptor beta chains reported below all come from one sample, sequenced in a study of shared clonotypes between healthy human individuals. Clones were read by immunoSEQ multiplex PCR, and TCRdb kept only the in-frame ones, dropping some. This table has 850,000 to 1,200,000 clones, more than 65% appearing once. Sequenced sample: memory CD4+ T cells sorted from blood. The subset denotes: CD45RA-negative fraction. These receptors were collected from a young man in good health.

Comments on this clone: Other DNA sequences from this sample encode an identical CDR3 as well. V is TRBV5-1 and J is TRBJ2-7; D not certain. Trimming removed 1 base from V and 0 bases from J, with 5 bases in between. Germline assignment: CDR1 SGHRS and CDR2 YFSETQ. This CDR3 has 13 residues. The CDR3 region has the DNA TGCGCCAGCAGCTTGAGGAGCTCCTACGAGCAGTACTTC. As protein: CASSLRSSYEQYF.

The V and J genes are TRBV6-5 and TRBJ2-3; TRBD2 matches 7 bases. The trim removed 6 bases at V and 0 bases at J, leaving 6 bases unmatched. CDR3 size: 15 residues. Germline V gene lookup returns CDR1 MNHEY and CDR2 SVGAGI. In DNA, the CDR3 is TGTGCCAGCAGCGGGGGGAGCGGGAGCACAGATACGCAGTATTTT. Protein: CASSGGSGSTDTQYF.

The chain is built from TRBV7-6 and TRBJ2-3, with TRBD1 matching 7 bases. CDR1 and CDR2 from the germline V gene are SGHVS and FNYEAQ. This CDR3 region has 15 residues. V shed 5 bases, J shed 3 bases, and the junction held 8 bases outside the gene matches. The DNA for the CDR3 is TGTGCCAGCAGCCGCGACAGGGTTGTTACAGATACGCAGTATTTT. Amino acid sequence: CASSRDRVVTDTQYF.

In its sample, this clone was seen a few times. The chain joins TRBV18 to TRBJ1-1, with 7 bases lining up with TRBD1. The CDR3 is 14 amino acids. J gave up 4 bases and V 5 bases, and 7 bases lay outside the gene matches. The germline CDR1 and CDR2 sequences are KGHSH and LQKENI. The CDR3 spells CASSSVQGGTEAFF. The CDR3 region has the DNA TGTGCCAGCTCATCCGTTCAGGGGGGCACTGAAGCTTTCTTT.

This clone showed up just a few times. A clone one base away is much larger, so this may be a read error. This sample also contains other DNA sequences that code for the same CDR3. The V call is TRBV5-4, the J call TRBJ2-5; no reliable D call. Germline CDR1 reads SGHNT; CDR2 reads YYREEE (reference sequence). The CDR3 sequence is 11 residues long. Trimming shortened V by 3 bases and J by 1 base, and 1 base separated the two germline ends. CDR3 sequence reads: CASSSQETQYF. CDR3 bases: TGTGCCAGCAGCTCCCAAGAGACCCAGTACTTC.

V and J are TRBV6-5 and TRBJ1-5, with 7 positions matching TRBD1. The CDR3 length is 14 residues. Looked up from germline, CDR1 is MNHEY and CDR2 is SVGAGI. The V gene end was trimmed by 6 bases and the J gene end by 2 bases; junction bases not matched to a gene: 4. The CDR3 nucleotides read TGTGCCAGCAGAGCCACAGGGGGCAATCAGCCCCAGCATTTT. Residues: CASRATGGNQPQHF.

The chain links TRBV5-1 to TRBJ2-5, with D possibly TRBD2 on 5 matching bases. The CDR3 contains 15 residues. Germline lookup yields CDR1 SGHRS and CDR2 YFSETQ. V was cut by 4 bases and J by 1 base, with 14 bases left in between. The CDR3, as DNA: TGCGCCAGCAGCCCCCAGGTGGGGAGCCAAGAGACCCAGTACTTC. The encoded protein is CASSPQVGSQETQYF. Together with reference TRBV5-1 and TRBJ2-5, the CDR3 gives the full variable domain: KAGVTQTPRYLIKTRGQQVTLSCSPISGHRSVSWYQQTPGQGLQFLFEYFSETQRNKGNFPGRFSGRQFSNSRSEMNVSTLELGDSALYLCASSPQVGSQETQYFGPGTRLLVL.